Following are 26 T cell receptor beta chains from one sample sequenced in a study of cytomegalovirus exposure and HLA in healthy donors. Produced via immunoSEQ multiplex PCR; TCRdb's table is partial and in-frame only. Here the sample spans fewer than 70,000 clones, roughly 95% being singletons. Sequencing used PBMCs. These TCRs come from a woman between 18 and 29 years old in good health and CMV-seropositive.

The chain links TRBV18 to TRBJ2-2; D is ambiguous. Germline loops: CDR1 KGHSH, CDR2 LQKENI. The ends were cut back, 8 bases at V and 0 bases at J, with 10 bases in the middle. The CDR3 has 14 residues. DNA of the CDR3: TGTGCCAGCATGGCGGAACCGAACACCGGGGAGCTGTTTTTT. It codes for CASMAEPNTGELFF.

This sequence joins TRBV9 and TRBJ2-3; D remains unclear. The CDR3 runs to 13 residues. CDR1 is SGDLS and CDR2 is YYNGEE in the germline V gene. Trimming removed 3 bases at V and 0 bases at J, with 5 bases between. For the CDR3, the DNA is TGTGCCAGCAGCGCCTTCAGCACAGATACGCAGTATTTT. This translates into CASSAFSTDTQYF.

This chain connects TRBV30 to TRBJ1-1; tentatively, D is TRBD1 (6 bases). The CDR3 sequence is 13 residues long. CDR1 is GTSNPN, CDR2 SVGIG, per germline (reference sequence). Trimming stripped 5 bases from V and 2 bases from J, with 12 bases between. Here the CDR3 reads CAWAGQFNTEAFF. The CDR3 region has the DNA TGTGCCTGGGCAGGACAGTTTAACACTGAAGCTTTCTTT.

The gene calls are TRBV28 and TRBJ2-3, with 8 bases identical to TRBD2. Germline values: CDR1 MDHEN, CDR2 SYDVKM. This CDR3 spans 15 amino acids. The J segment lost 3 bases and the V segment lost 7 bases, leaving 9 bases of the junction unmatched. DNA for the CDR3: TGTGCCAGCACCGGAGCGGGAGAGGTAACAGATACGCAGTATTTT. Its protein product is CASTGAGEVTDTQYF.

This clone appeared a single time. This chain links TRBV5-4 with TRBJ2-1; 13 positions agree with TRBD2. Germline trimming cut 4 bases from V and 10 bases from J; bases unmatched to any gene: 17. The CDR3 runs to 18 residues. Germline V gene data show CDR1 as SGHNT and CDR2 as YYREEE (reference sequence). The CDR3 region has the DNA TGTGCCAGCAGCACCCACCGACTAGCGGGAGGCCCCCGGGAGGAGCAGTTCTTC. Protein: CASSTHRLAGGPREEQFF.

The V and J genes are TRBV7-8 and TRBJ2-1; D ambiguous. CDR1 is SGHVS, CDR2 FQNEAQ, per germline. Trimming cost V 5 bases and J 5 bases, with 7 bases left between them. CDR3 length equals 12 residues. Written as DNA, the CDR3 is TGTGCCAGCAGCACCATAGACAATGAGCAGTTCTTC. It codes for CASSTIDNEQFF. The whole variable domain, filled in from reference TRBV7-8 and TRBJ2-1, reads GAGVSQSPRYKVAKRGQDVALRCDPISGHVSLFWYQQALGQGPEFLTYFQNEAQLDKSGLPSDRFFAERPEGSVSTLKIQRTQQEDSAVYLCASSTIDNEQFFGPGTRLTVL.

The chain links TRBV6-1 to TRBJ2-5, with D perhaps matching TRBD1 (5 bases). The CDR3 runs to 15 residues. The germline V gene has CDR1 MNHNS and CDR2 SASEGT. Trimming left V 4 bases short and J 2 bases short, with 14 bases between. In DNA form, the CDR3 reads TGTGCCAGCAGTGGGGGATGGACAAAGCAAGAGACCCAGTACTTC. It specifies CASSGGWTKQETQYF.

This sequence joins TRBV7-8 and TRBJ1-4; D may be TRBD1 (6 bases). The CDR3 is made up of 15 amino acids. Germline V gene data show CDR1 as SGHVS and CDR2 as FQNEAQ. The ends were cut back, 3 bases at V and 7 bases at J, with 15 bases in the middle. CDR3 loop: CASSFRTVLGEKLFF. The DNA of the CDR3 is TGTGCCAGCAGCTTCCGGACAGTCCTTGGTGAAAAACTGTTTTTT.

The gene calls are TRBV5-6 and TRBJ1-2, with D maybe TRBD1 (5 bases). The CDR3 extends over 13 amino acids. V gave up 0 bases and J gave up 2 bases, with 5 bases separating them. The germline CDR1 and CDR2 sequences are SGHDT and YYEEEE. The CDR3 DNA reads TGTGCCAGCAGCTTGGACAGGAACTATGGCTACACCTTC. Translated: CASSLDRNYGYTF.

This rearrangement joins TRBV9 to TRBJ1-3; TRBD1 matches at 10 bases. Looked up from germline, CDR1 is SGDLS and CDR2 is YYNGEE. The junction had 8 bases not matched to a gene; V was cut back by 4 bases and J by 4 bases. This CDR3 contains 16 residues. This CDR3 is CASSPPGQGIGNTIYF. CDR3 nucleotides: TGTGCCAGCAGCCCCCCGGGACAGGGGATCGGAAACACCATATATTTT.

The J gene is TRBJ2-7, the V gene TRBV7-2; TRBD1 matches 10 bases. Germline V gene sequence: CDR1 SGHTA, CDR2 FQGNSA. The CDR3 extends over 16 amino acids. Trimming cost V 5 bases and J 2 bases; bases outside gene matches: 9. The CDR3 nucleotides read TGTGCCAGCAGCCCACTCGGACAGGGGGGTACCTACGAGCAGTACTTC. Its protein is CASSPLGQGGTYEQYF.

The chain links TRBV2 to TRBJ1-5; D remains unclear. The CDR3 is 14 amino acids. Between the trimmed V and J ends, which lost 3 bases and 4 bases, there was a span of 10 bases. Germline CDR1 is SNHLY and CDR2 is FYNNEI. CDR3 protein: CASSERRANQPQHF. The CDR3 DNA sequence: TGTGCCAGCAGTGAGCGGAGGGCGAATCAGCCCCAGCATTTT.

CDR3 amino acids: CASSVDRGRTEAFF. CDR3 DNA: TGTGCCAGCAGCGTAGACAGGGGGCGGACTGAAGCTTTCTTT. The rearrangement joins TRBV9 to TRBJ1-1; 9 positions agree with TRBD1. The CDR3 length is 14 residues. Per germline, CDR1 SGDLS and CDR2 YYNGEE. V shed 0 bases, J shed 5 bases, and the junction held 2 bases outside the gene matches.

The chain employs TRBV27 and TRBJ2-7; D not resolved. V was clipped by 6 bases and J by 6 bases, with 18 bases between them. Germline CDR1 is MNHEY and CDR2 is SMNVEV (reference sequence). There are 14 residues in the CDR3. This CDR3 is CASSSDFRLFEQYF. Written as DNA, the CDR3 is TGTGCCAGCAGCTCCGACTTCCGATTGTTCGAGCAGTACTTC.

In the case of this clone: A read error may account for a junction end that differs from germline. The rearrangement uses TRBV29-1 and TRBJ2-5, with D possibly being TRBD2 (6 bases). The CDR3 consists of 13 residues. In germline, CDR1 is SQVTM, CDR2 ANQGSEA. The CDR3 DNA is TGCAGCGTCGAAGGGTGGAGGGAAGAGACCCAGTACTTC. Translated, it gives CSVEGWREETQYF.

The chain couples TRBV9 to TRBJ1-4; D remains unclear. CDR1 is SGDLS and CDR2 is YYNGEE in the germline V gene. This CDR3 comprises 13 residues. V was cut by 2 bases and J by 8 bases, with 10 bases left in between. CDR3 residues: CASSVGLEEKLFF. CDR3 DNA sequence: TGTGCCAGCAGCGTTGGTCTAGAAGAAAAACTGTTTTTT.

The V call is TRBV2, the J call TRBJ1-2; D is perhaps TRBD1 (6 bases). The CDR3 has 15 residues. Trimming stripped 2 bases from V and 5 bases from J, with 15 bases between. Germline CDR1 SNHLY, CDR2 FYNNEI. The CDR3 nucleotides are TGTGCCAGCAGTGAAACAGGGCCGGGGTCTTATGGCTACACCTTC. Residues: CASSETGPGSYGYTF.

The chain employs TRBV14 and TRBJ2-7; no firm D call. Germline V CDR1 and CDR2: SGHDN, FVKESK. The CDR3 totals 14 residues. Trimming removed 2 bases at V and 0 bases at J, with 8 bases between. This CDR3 is CASSQLGDSYEQYF. As DNA, the CDR3 is TGTGCCAGCAGCCAACTTGGAGACTCCTACGAGCAGTACTTC.

This chain uses TRBV18 with TRBJ1-2; D not resolved. Germline values: CDR1 KGHSH, CDR2 LQKENI. The CDR3 contains 14 residues. The V end lost 3 bases, the J end lost 3 bases, and 11 bases lay between the germline ends. The CDR3 is CASSPSLLDYGYTF. The CDR3 nucleotides are TGTGCCAGCTCACCCTCACTACTAGACTATGGCTACACCTTC.

The DNA for the CDR3 is TGTGCCAGCAGCTTAGTCTCTCCGTTTGCTAGCGGGGTATGGGGTGAGCAGTTCTTC. This sequence encodes CASSLVSPFASGVWGEQFF. The chain is built from TRBV7-9 and TRBJ2-1; 9 bases match TRBD2. CDR1 and CDR2 (germline): SEHNR, FQNEAQ (reference sequence). Trimming removed 1 base from V and 9 bases from J; junction bases left unmatched: 19. The CDR3 runs to 19 residues.

The chain uses TRBV27 and TRBJ2-5, with a weak D call TRBD1 (5 bases). CDR3 length: 17 amino acids. Between the trimmed V and J ends, which lost 5 bases and 2 bases, there was a span of 21 bases. Germline V gene data show CDR1 as MNHEY and CDR2 as SMNVEV (reference sequence). CDR3 DNA: TGTGCCAGCAGTCACCACGGACAATCAAGGGTACAAGAGACCCAGTACTTC. Translation gives CASSHHGQSRVQETQYF.

The rearrangement links TRBV7-6 to TRBJ2-1, with 7 bases lining up with TRBD2. V lost 2 bases and J lost 6; bases outside the gene matches: 7. The V gene's germline CDR1 is SGHVS and CDR2 FNYEAQ. The CDR3 consists of 15 residues. CDR3 loop: CASSLSAGAGNEQFF. The CDR3 coding sequence is TGTGCCAGCAGCTTATCGGCGGGAGCTGGCAATGAGCAGTTCTTC.

Note on this clone: The same CDR3 is also encoded by other DNA sequences in this sample. In DNA, the CDR3 is TGTGCCTGGAGGCTAGGGGGCGGGGCCAACGCTTTCTTT. This sequence encodes CAWRLGGGANAFF. The chain combines TRBV30 with TRBJ1-1, with 7 positions matching TRBD1. Losses at the gene ends were 3 bases for V and 11 bases for J; bases not matched to a gene: 12. This CDR3 is built from 13 residues. Germline V lookup: CDR1 GTSNPN, CDR2 SVGIG (reference sequence).

The J gene is TRBJ2-1, the V gene TRBV2; 7 bases line up with TRBD2. The length of the CDR3 is 15 residues. The germline gives CDR1 SNHLY, CDR2 FYNNEI. The J segment lost 0 bases and the V segment lost 7 bases, leaving 6 bases of the junction unmatched. The CDR3 is CASKQTSHSYNEQFF. The CDR3 DNA is TGTGCCAGCAAGCAGACTAGCCACTCCTACAATGAGCAGTTCTTC.

This rearrangement joins TRBV19 to TRBJ1-5, with 12 bases fitting TRBD1. Germline-derived CDR1 and CDR2 are LNHDA and SQIVND (reference sequence). The CDR3 loop spans 17 amino acids. V shed 8 bases, J shed 3 bases, and the junction held 11 bases outside the gene matches. DNA for the CDR3: TGTGCCAGTCGTGCACCAGGGACAGGGGGCCCCAATCAGCCCCAGCATTTT. This encodes CASRAPGTGGPNQPQHF.

The V call is TRBV30, the J call TRBJ1-6, with 8 bases lining up with TRBD1. Per germline, CDR1 GTSNPN and CDR2 SVGIG (reference sequence). V lost 3 bases, J lost 5 bases, and 12 bases stayed unmatched. The CDR3 has 17 amino acids. The CDR3 DNA sequence: TGTGCCTGGAGCGACAGGGGCCGCGGTTCGGATAATTCACCCCTCCACTTT. Its translation is CAWSDRGRGSDNSPLHF.